This T cell receptor beta chain was sequenced in a study of T cell responses to AZD1222 COVID-19 vaccine. Concerning this clone itself: What it binds is unknown.

Points from the study as a whole: Baseline seropositives among AZD1222 recipients totaled only five or six. Repertoire sampling happened only post peak T cell response. It should be noted that donors were predominantly white British and more often female, and clonal diversity was possibly underestimated.

TCRdb's copy holds only in-frame clones and misses some; the assay was immunoSEQ multiplex PCR. The sample shows more than 90,000 clones, approximately 88% of them seen only once. Second-dose intervals of approximately 4 or approximately 12 weeks were pooled. After removal of 4 bases from V and 2 bases from J, the junction contained 8 bases not matched to a gene. The CDR3 consists of 16 residues. CDR1 is SGHRS and CDR2 is YFSETQ in the germline V gene. V and J are TRBV5-1 and TRBJ2-5; 10 nucleotides align to TRBD1. Source: peripheral blood, taken 28 days after the second AZD1222 dose. The receptor was derived from an adult who received the AZD1222 COVID-19 vaccine. The CDR3 DNA sequence: TGCGCCAGCAGCCTCAACAGGGGACAGGGGCAAGAGACCCAGTACTTC. Translation gives CASSLNRGQGQETQYF. Full variable domain (outside the CDR3, taken from reference TRBV5-1 and TRBJ2-5): KAGVTQTPRYLIKTRGQQVTLSCSPISGHRSVSWYQQTPGQGLQFLFEYFSETQRNKGNFPGRFSGRQFSNSRSEMNVSTLELGDSALYLCASSLNRGQGQETQYFGPGTRLLVL.